These 25 T cell receptor beta chains came from one sample sequenced in a study of T-cell memory formation after mild COVID-19. Via MiXCR, TCRdb re-called the 5' RACE reads, giving one row per CDR3 protein. The sample lists under 450,000 distinct CDR3 sequences, 20% to 25% seen once, with 21% in the top ten. Material for sequencing was PBMCs or a T cell subset sorted from them (not recorded which). Receptors were obtained from a young man who had mild COVID-19 (a few samples of this study predate the infection). Cell type and time point are not known.

This rearrangement joins TRBV6-2 or TRBV6-3 to TRBJ2-6, with D possibly being TRBD2 (5 bases). Trimming took 6 bases from V and 0 from J, leaving 12 bases between them. The CDR3 runs to 16 residues. The germline V gene has CDR1 MNHEY and CDR2 SVGEGT. This CDR3 reads CASSPLGISGANVLTF. The CDR3 region has the DNA TGTGCCAGCAGCCCCCTCGGGATCTCTGGGGCCAACGTCCTGACTTTC.

The chain has TRBV5-1 and TRBJ1-2; D may be TRBD1 (5 bases). The CDR3 runs to 13 residues. V shed 4 bases and J shed 8 bases, with 15 bases lying between them. Germline assignment: CDR1 SGHRS and CDR2 YFSETQ. The CDR3 loop is CASSPRDAQGYTF. CDR3 nucleotide sequence: TGCGCCAGCAGCCCCCGGGACGCCCAGGGCTACACCTTC.

This chain uses TRBV20-1 with TRBJ2-3, with 11 bases that match TRBD2. This CDR3 contains 17 residues. The J segment lost 5 bases and the V segment lost 4 bases, leaving 14 bases of the junction unmatched. Germline V gene sequence: CDR1 DFQATT, CDR2 SNEGSKA (reference sequence). CDR3 in amino acids: CSATGTSGYRFGDTQYF. The CDR3 DNA follows: TGCAGTGCTACCGGGACTAGCGGATATCGGTTCGGAGATACGCAGTATTTT.

The chain uses TRBV7-2 and TRBJ2-5, with 11 positions matching TRBD1. Trimming took 5 bases from V and 1 from J; bases not matched to a gene: 3. The germline CDR1 and CDR2 sequences are SGHTA and FQGNSA. This CDR3 is 15 amino acids long. The CDR3 protein is CASSRGQGVQETQYF. CDR3 bases: TGTGCCAGCAGCCGGGGACAGGGGGTCCAAGAGACCCAGTACTTC.

The rearrangement uses TRBV4-3 and TRBJ1-2; 10 bases fit TRBD1. This CDR3 spans 13 amino acids. V trimming: 8 bases; J trimming: 7 bases; junction bases outside the gene matches: 7. Germline V lookup: CDR1 LGHNA, CDR2 YSLEER. The CDR3 bases are TGCGCCAGCGGCGGGACAGGGGTGTCTGGCTACACCTTC. The encoded protein is CASGGTGVSGYTF.

The V gene is TRBV3-1, the J gene TRBJ1-2; maybe TRBD1 (5 bases). Germline CDR1 LGHDT, CDR2 YNNKEL (reference sequence). This CDR3 is 14 amino acids long. The V and J ends lost 4 bases and 5 bases respectively, with 14 bases between them. The chain's CDR3 is CASSLGASLYGYTF. As DNA, the CDR3 is TGTGCCAGCAGCCTAGGGGCTTCCCTTTATGGCTACACCTTC.

The gene calls are TRBV6-2 or TRBV6-3 and TRBJ1-6, with 7 positions matching TRBD1. CDR3 size: 15 residues. The ends lost 8 bases at V and 3 bases at J; junction bases unmatched: 7. Germline CDR1 is MNHEY and CDR2 is SVGEGT. The CDR3 DNA reads as TGTGCCAGCGTTCGACAGGGTCTCTATAATTCACCCCTCCACTTT. It codes for CASVRQGLYNSPLHF.

This clonotype was counted a few times. The rearrangement uses TRBV5-1 and TRBJ1-1, with TRBD1 matching 11 bases. This CDR3 has 15 residues. Germline CDR1 SGHRS, CDR2 YFSETQ. J was trimmed by 2 bases and V by 4 bases; bases with no gene match: 4. CDR3 coding DNA: TGCGCCAGCAGCCAGGGGACAGGGGGAAACACTGAAGCTTTCTTT. Translated, it gives CASSQGTGGNTEAFF.

This clonotype was seen a few times. V usage is TRBV7-9 and J usage is TRBJ2-7; 8 bases fit TRBD2. The CDR3 is made up of 16 amino acids. Germline CDR1 and CDR2: SEHNR and FQNEAQ (reference sequence). V lost 1 base and J lost 2; bases outside the gene matches: 7. CDR3 nucleotides: TGTGCCAGCAGCTTAGTTTCCGGGGGGGCCACCTACGAGCAGTACGTC. It yields the protein CASSLVSGGATYEQYV.

The gene calls are TRBV10-3 and TRBJ1-1; D is unresolved. CDR3 length: 14 amino acids. V lost 11 bases to trimming and J lost 7 bases, with 23 bases between them. Germline V lookup: CDR1 ENHRY, CDR2 SYGVKD. CDR3 DNA: TGTGCCGGCCGGGAGCGTCACGATCGAGTTGAAGCTTTCTTT. Its protein product is CAGRERHDRVEAFF.

The chain employs TRBV5-1 and TRBJ2-1; D might be TRBD2 (7 bases). This CDR3 contains 15 residues. V was shortened by 0 bases and J by 5 bases, with 12 bases between the two germline ends. Germline V lookup: CDR1 SGHRS, CDR2 YFSETQ. The CDR3 reads CASSLEGGAHNEQFF. The CDR3 nucleotides are TGCGCCAGCAGCTTGGAGGGGGGGGCCCACAATGAGCAGTTCTTC.

This clonotype turned up a few times. The chain carries TRBV5-1 and TRBJ2-5; D tentatively fits TRBD1 or TRBD2 (5 bases each). Germline V gives CDR1 SGHRS, CDR2 YFSETQ. Trimming took off 2 bases at V and 9 bases at J, with 17 bases between the two ends. This CDR3 has 14 amino acids. The CDR3 bases are TGCGCCAGCAGCTTATCGTTCAGGGCCGGGGCCCAGTACTTC. It is translated as CASSLSFRAGAQYF.

The chain carries TRBV28 and TRBJ1-3, with D unresolved. The CDR3 consists of 15 residues. V lost 2 bases and J lost 0, with 8 bases in between. Germline V gene sequence: CDR1 MDHEN, CDR2 SYDVKM. CDR3 amino acids: CASSLQQLSGNTIYF. The CDR3, as DNA: TGTGCCAGCAGTTTACAGCAACTCTCTGGAAACACCATATATTTT.

This clonotype occurred a few times. The rearrangement uses TRBV6-5 and TRBJ2-3; D remains unclear. The CDR3 sequence is 14 residues long. Germline values: CDR1 MNHEY, CDR2 SVGAGI. With 2 bases removed from V and 0 bases from J, the gap between germline ends came to 6 bases. CDR3 protein: CASSYRVSTDTQYF. CDR3 DNA sequence: TGTGCCAGCAGTTACAGGGTCAGCACAGATACGCAGTATTTT.

The sample holds a few counts of this clonotype. The genes are TRBV5-1 and TRBJ2-1; weak D call: TRBD1 (5 bases). The CDR3 is made up of 15 amino acids. V lost 3 bases and J 4 bases, leaving 14 bases between the germline ends. Germline-derived CDR1 and CDR2 are SGHRS and YFSETQ. For the CDR3, the DNA is TGCGCCAGCAGCTCCCGACAGATTCTATACAATGAGCAGTTCTTC. Amino acids: CASSSRQILYNEQFF.

This clonotype was detected only a few times. The rearrangement joins TRBV7-2 to TRBJ1-3, with D unresolved. Trimming took 2 bases from V and 4 from J, leaving 6 bases between them. Germline CDR1 reads SGHTA; CDR2 reads FQGNSA. The CDR3 totals 13 residues. The CDR3 bases are TGTGCCAGCAGCTTACTGTCCGGAAACACCATATATTTT. Translated, it gives CASSLLSGNTIYF.

This clonotype was detected only a few times. This chain links TRBV9 with TRBJ1-2, with TRBD1 matching over 8 bases. In germline, CDR1 is SGDLS, CDR2 YYNGEE. With V trimmed by 0 bases and J by 8 bases, 12 bases remained unmatched. The CDR3 loop spans 16 amino acids. The chain's CDR3 is CASSVDPSTGAEGYTF. CDR3 in DNA: TGTGCCAGCAGCGTAGATCCCTCGACAGGGGCGGAGGGCTACACCTTC.

This clonotype was observed a handful of times. The rearrangement joins TRBV4-3 to TRBJ1-2; 9 nucleotides align to TRBD1. The CDR3 totals 15 residues. V lost 4 bases and J lost 2; bases outside the gene matches: 5. The germline gives CDR1 LGHNA, CDR2 YSLEER. CDR3 nucleotide sequence: TGCGCCAGCAGCCCATCGGACAGGGGAAACTATGGCTACACCTTC. Translating it yields CASSPSDRGNYGYTF.

This sequence joins TRBV4-1 and TRBJ2-1, with a weak D call TRBD2 (6 bases). The germline V gene encodes CDR1 MGHRA and CDR2 YSYEKL. This CDR3 spans 16 amino acids. The germline V and J ends were trimmed by 0 bases and 4 bases, with 13 bases remaining between them. CDR3 nucleotide sequence: TGCGCCAGCAGCCAAGATCACGGGGGACCTTACAATGAGCAGTTCTTC. Amino acid sequence: CASSQDHGGPYNEQFF.

This clonotype has more than one count but fewer than ten. This chain uses TRBV24-1 with TRBJ2-2; D could derive from TRBD1 or TRBD2 (5 bases each). V was trimmed by 5 bases and J by 1 base, leaving 10 bases between them. This CDR3 is built from 15 residues. CDR1 is KGHDR and CDR2 is SFDVKD in the germline V gene. This CDR3 is CATSVGTGNTGELFF. In nucleotides, the CDR3 is TGTGCCACCAGTGTCGGGACGGGGAACACCGGGGAGCTGTTTTTT.

There are a few counts of this clonotype. The rearrangement links TRBV5-1 to TRBJ2-1; TRBD2 agrees at 9 bases. Germline values: CDR1 SGHRS, CDR2 YFSETQ. The CDR3 extends over 17 amino acids. Losses at the gene ends were 0 bases for V and 0 bases for J; bases not matched to a gene: 4. CDR3 loop: CASSLAAGGSSYNEQFF. CDR3 bases: TGCGCCAGCAGCTTGGCCGCGGGGGGGAGCTCCTACAATGAGCAGTTCTTC.

This clonotype was seen a handful of times. The V gene is TRBV4-3, the J gene TRBJ2-1, with D tentatively TRBD2 (7 bases). The CDR3 contains 14 residues. Germline V lookup: CDR1 LGHNA, CDR2 YSLEER. Trimming cost V 1 base and J 5 bases, with 9 bases left between them. The CDR3 nucleotides read TGCGCCAGCAGCCAAGCGGGGGGCCACAATGAGCAGTTCTTC. This codes for CASSQAGGHNEQFF.

The gene calls are TRBV6-5 and TRBJ2-1; TRBD1 or TRBD2 may be the D gene (5 bases each). Trimming cost V 0 bases and J 7 bases, with 19 bases left between them. Per germline, CDR1 MNHEY and CDR2 SVGAGI. This CDR3 comprises 17 residues. In nucleotides, the CDR3 is TGTGCCAGCAGTTACTCGATGGGGTTTGGGGACCTTAATGAGCAGTTCTTC. Translating it yields CASSYSMGFGDLNEQFF.

This clonotype was found a few times. This chain connects TRBV5-5 to TRBJ2-7; D may match TRBD1 or TRBD2 (7 bases each). The CDR3 length is 15 residues. Per the germline V gene, CDR1 is SGHKS and CDR2 is YYEKEE (reference sequence). Between the trimmed V and J ends, which lost 4 bases and 5 bases, there was a span of 19 bases. This CDR3 is CASSAGGAGFHEQYV. Written as DNA, the CDR3 is TGTGCCAGCAGCGCAGGGGGGGCAGGGTTTCACGAGCAGTACGTC.

The chain carries TRBV4-3 and TRBJ2-3; 8 positions match TRBD1. The CDR3 loop spans 16 amino acids. The germline V gene has CDR1 LGHNA and CDR2 YSLEER. After removal of 0 bases from V and 5 bases from J, the junction contained 7 bases not matched to a gene. The CDR3 region is CASSQDWTGSRDTQYF. CDR3 nucleotide sequence: TGCGCCAGCAGCCAAGATTGGACAGGGAGTAGAGATACGCAGTATTTT.